Detailed here is one T cell receptor beta chain. Its antigen is unidentified. The sample belongs to a study of cytomegalovirus exposure and HLA in healthy donors. Whole-study findings and limits: Among TCR beta chains, those listed as cytomegalovirus-associated numbered about 150.

Some clones are missing from TCRdb's copy, which holds only in-frame ones; the method was immunoSEQ multiplex PCR. Here the sample spans hundreds of thousands of clones, 80% to 90% being singletons. Germline CDR1 and CDR2: SGHTA and FQGTGA. The CDR3 runs to 13 residues. The germline V and J ends were trimmed by 4 bases and 10 bases, with 14 bases remaining between them. The origin of this receptor is a woman aged 18-35 years in good health and CMV-seropositive. Material for sequencing was PBMCs. This chain joins TRBV7-3 and TRBJ2-1; possible D gene TRBD2, 6 bases. In DNA, the CDR3 is TGTGCCAGCAGCTCCCTCCCCCGGGGGGAGCAGTTCTTC. It translates to CASSSLPRGEQFF.